The present T cell receptor (beta chain) was sequenced within a study of control samples from healthy donors and cancer patients. Assay used: immunoSEQ multiplex PCR; TCRdb lists only in-frame clones, some missing. This sample has about 130,000 clones, with roughly 94% found just once. CDR1 SGHTA and CDR2 FQGNSA come from the germline V gene. The CDR3 totals 13 residues. The germline V and J ends were trimmed by 7 bases and 7 bases, with 16 bases remaining between them. The sequenced sample was PBMCs. This TCR came from a man in his sixties with colorectal cancer. The V gene is TRBV7-2, the J gene TRBJ1-2, with a weak D call TRBD1 (6 bases). Here the CDR3 reads CASTSQGPIGYTF. DNA of the CDR3: TGTGCCAGCACCTCACAGGGACCTATTGGCTACACCTTC.